This T cell receptor beta chain was recorded in a study of glioma-infiltrating T cells after dendritic cell vaccination. Study context: Patients received three intradermal dendritic cell vaccine injections at biweekly intervals.

In germline, CDR1 is SGHRS, CDR2 YFSETQ. The V gene end was trimmed by 4 bases and the J gene end by 5 bases; junction bases not matched to a gene: 8. The CDR3 is 15 residues long. General study results and limits: Higher pretreatment TIL content predicted longer progression-free time and survival. Only a small number of patients had complete blood and tumor samples.

The primer mix had 60 V beta and 13 J beta primers. Measured with immunoSEQ multiplex PCR; TCRdb has only the in-frame clones, and not every one. The profile shows 70,000 to 100,000 clones, roughly four fifths of them singletons. Concerning this clone: Its antigen is not known.

As for time point: after dendritic cell vaccination, including at tumor progression/relapse. The origin of this receptor is a human donor with glioblastoma. The rearrangement joins TRBV5-1 to TRBJ2-2; 7 nucleotides agree with TRBD1. The sequenced sample was blood, obtained after dendritic cell vaccination. The chain's CDR3 is CASSPTGEGTGELFF. The CDR3 bases are TGCGCCAGCAGCCCCACAGGGGAAGGGACCGGGGAGCTGTTTTTT.